Only one count was recorded for the clone carrying this T cell receptor (beta chain). The data belong to a study of CD8 T cells in Susac syndrome. Germline CDR1 and CDR2: LNHNV and YYDKDF (reference sequence). Trimming took off 0 bases at V and 5 bases at J, with 13 bases between the two ends. The CDR3 is 15 residues long. An input of roughly 0.45 to 1 ug of RNA was subjected to reverse transcription using random hexamers. TCRdb itself ran the immunoSEQ multiplex PCR reads through MiXCR, one entry per CDR3 protein. The table includes approximately 150,000 distinct CDR3 sequences, over 80% detected once.

The chain combines TRBV15 with TRBJ2-5; D remains unclear. The TCR was taken from a human donor with multiple sclerosis. The specimen sequenced was CD8+ T cells from PBMCs. In nucleotides, the CDR3 is TGTGCCACCAGCAGAGACTTTTCCGGGTGGGAGACCCAGTACTTC. It encodes CATSRDFSGWETQYF. Full variable domain (rest looked up from reference TRBV15 and TRBJ2-5): DAMVIQNPRYQVTQFGKPVTLSCSQTLNHNVMYWYQQKSSQAPKLLFHYYDKDFNNEADTPDNFQSRRPNTSFCFLDIRSPGLGDTAMYLCATSRDFSGWETQYFGPGTRLLVL.